A single sample gave rise to the 28 T cell receptor beta chains below, sequenced in a study of tumor-infiltrating lymphocytes in primary liver carcinoma. Starting from 500 ng of total RNA, TCR beta cDNA was produced with a primer in the constant region. Modified slightly, ARM-PCR produced TCR beta libraries over three nested multiplex PCR rounds. Primers for the first two PCR rounds were TRBV1-TRBV30 forward primers and a C-beta reverse primer (roughly 10 cycles per round). TCRdb called the multiplex PCR reads again in MiXCR, with one record for every CDR3 protein. The data contain some 190,000 distinct CDR3 sequences, around four fifths of them singletons. RNA and DNA were co-extracted from about 20-30 mg of unsorted bulk tissue. Sequenced input: tumor tissue from primary liver carcinoma. Receptor source: a man aged 35 to 55 with primary liver carcinoma and hepatitis B virus infection.

In this sample, this clonotype turned up a few times. The junction shows a germline mismatch at one end, possibly a read error. This chain uses TRBV6-6 with TRBJ2-7; D is unresolved. The CDR3 covers 15 residues. Germline lookup yields CDR1 MNHNY and CDR2 SVGAGI (reference sequence). CDR3 nucleotide sequence: TGTGCCAGCTGTTACTCGTCGGCGGCTCCCTACGAGCAGTACTTT. As protein: CASCYSSAAPYEQYF.

This chain links TRBV12-3 or TRBV12-4 with TRBJ2-7, with no clear D. This CDR3 contains 14 residues. V lost 2 bases and J 13 bases, leaving 21 bases between the germline ends. CDR3 bases: TGTGCCAGCAGTTTAACGGTGGAACGTACTATTCCTTACTTC. Residues: CASSLTVERTIPYF.

This clonotype was detected once. Because it lacks the conserved phenylalanine or tryptophan at the end, this CDR3 is likely a read error. The CDR3 sequence: CASSFLEQGAGNTIYL. CDR3 sequence (DNA): TGCGCCAGCAGCTTTCTAGAACAGGGCGCAGGAAACACCATATATCTT. The genes are TRBV5-1 and TRBJ1-3; D perhaps matches TRBD1 (6 bases). The CDR3 sequence is 16 residues long. Per the germline V gene, CDR1 is SGHRS and CDR2 is YFSETQ. The V end was cut by 2 bases, the J end by 4 bases, with 16 bases between.

Concerning this clonotype: An end of the junction does not agree with germline; a read error may underlie this. This rearrangement joins TRBV29-1 to TRBJ2-2, with no clear D. The germline V gene encodes CDR1 SQVTM and CDR2 ANQGSEA. The CDR3 sequence is 14 residues long. The CDR3 sequence is CGVEDWTVAGELFF. CDR3 DNA sequence: TGTGGCGTTGAAGATTGGACCGTGGCCGGGGAGCTGTTTTTT.

In the case of this clonotype: Because it lacks the conserved phenylalanine or tryptophan at the end, this CDR3 is likely a read error. The V and J genes are TRBV6-5 and TRBJ2-3; no reliable D call. The V gene's germline CDR1 is MNHEY and CDR2 SVGAGI. The CDR3 runs to 14 residues. Trimming removed 0 bases from V and 8 bases from J, with 12 bases in between. CDR3: CASSYSRFGVTQYY. CDR3 nucleotide sequence: TGTGCCAGCAGTTACTCGAGGTTTGGAGTTACGCAGTATTAT.

The gene calls are TRBV11-2 and TRBJ2-3; TRBD2 aligns across 7 bases. Germline CDR1 SGHAT, CDR2 FQNNGV. The CDR3 runs to 16 residues. J gave up 5 bases and V 4 bases, and 12 bases lay outside the gene matches. In DNA form, the CDR3 reads TGTGCCAGCAGCTCCTCTAACGGGAGGTACGGAGATACGCAGTATTTT. Translating gives CASSSSNGRYGDTQYF. The whole variable domain, remainder taken from reference TRBV11-2 and TRBJ2-3, is EAGVAQSPRYKIIEKRQSVAFWCNPISGHATLYWYQQILGQGPKLLIQFQNNGVVDDSQLPKDRFSAERLKGVDSTLKIQPAKLEDSAVYLCASSSSNGRYGDTQYFGPGTRLTVL.

As concerns this clonotype: It may be a read error: a sequence one base away is much more abundant. The chain couples TRBV18 to TRBJ1-6; 8 bases align to TRBD1. Germline CDR1 and CDR2: KGHSH and LQKENI. The CDR3 runs to 14 residues. The CDR3 is CASSSGTGASSLHF. The CDR3 coding sequence is TGTGCCAGCTCATCCGGGACAGGAGCTTCATCCCTCCACTTT.

Concerning this clonotype itself: A junction boundary mismatches the germline segment, possibly from a read error. The CDR3 region is CSLDIGRAPYNEQFF. Written as DNA, the CDR3 is TGCAGCCTTGATATCGGGAGGGCACCCTACAATGAGCAGTTCTTC. This sequence joins TRBV29-1 and TRBJ2-1, with TRBD2 identical over 8 bases. Germline lookup yields CDR1 SQVTM and CDR2 ANQGSEA. This CDR3 has 15 amino acids.

On this clonotype: No conserved phenylalanine or tryptophan is present at the end of the CDR3, so a read error is the likely explanation. The V gene is TRBV10-3, the J gene TRBJ2-7; D tentatively fits TRBD1 or TRBD2 (6 bases each). Germline V lookup: CDR1 ENHRY, CDR2 SYGVKD. Trimming removed 6 bases from V and 7 bases from J, with 19 bases in between. The CDR3 runs 14 residues. Here the CDR3 reads CAIRQGLTGVEQYL. In DNA, the CDR3 is TGTGCCATCAGACAGGGACTCACCGGGGTTGAGCAGTACCTC.

At least ten counts were recorded for this clonotype. The chain links TRBV28 to TRBJ2-7; D ambiguous. In germline, CDR1 is MDHEN, CDR2 SYDVKM. The CDR3 is 15 amino acids. The germline V and J ends were trimmed by 1 base and 4 bases, with 14 bases remaining between them. In DNA form, the CDR3 reads TGTGCCAGCAGTTTATACCATCAGGCAGCTTACGAGCAGTACTTC. Its protein is CASSLYHQAAYEQYF.

With respect to this clonotype: One end of the junction does not line up with germline, which may come from a read error. CDR3 sequence (DNA): TGCAGCGTTGAAATTGGGGACAGTTTTAACTACGAGCAGTATTTC. Its protein product is CSVEIGDSFNYEQYF. The chain has TRBV29-1 and TRBJ2-7; 7 positions agree with TRBD1. The CDR3 has 15 residues. Looked up from germline, CDR1 is SQVTM and CDR2 is ANQGSEA.

Concerning this clonotype itself: Sequence at one end of the junction differs from germline and may be a read error. This chain links TRBV5-1 with TRBJ2-7; D tentatively reads TRBD1 or TRBD2 (5 bases each). The CDR3 is made up of 14 amino acids. Germline V gene data show CDR1 as SGHRS and CDR2 as YFSETQ. The CDR3 spells CSSSQGPGHDEQYF. CDR3 sequence (DNA): TGCTCCAGCAGCCAGGGACCGGGGCATGACGAGCAGTACTTC.

The CDR3 sequence: CASSKEGLAGCYEQYF. CDR3 sequence (DNA): TGTGCCAGCAGTAAAGAGGGACTAGCGGGATGCTACGAGCAGTACTTC. V gene TRBV6-1 combines with J gene TRBJ2-7, with 13 bases fitting TRBD2. The CDR3 runs to 16 residues. From germline, CDR1 is MNHNS and CDR2 SASEGT. The J segment lost 3 bases and the V segment lost 5 bases, leaving 7 bases of the junction unmatched.

The chain is built from TRBV3-1 and TRBJ2-1; D gene ambiguous. The CDR3 contains 14 residues. Germline-derived CDR1 and CDR2 are LGHDT and YNNKEL (reference sequence). Trimming removed 1 base at V and 4 bases at J, with 8 bases between. CDR3: CASSQGNAYNEQFF. The CDR3 DNA follows: TGTGCCAGCAGCCAAGGCAACGCGTACAATGAGCAGTTCTTC.

Notes on this clonotype: The conserved phenylalanine or tryptophan normally closing the CDR3 is absent here, so this likely arose from a read error. V and J are TRBV11-2 and TRBJ2-7; perhaps D is TRBD1 or TRBD2 (6 bases each). Germline V lookup: CDR1 SGHAT, CDR2 FQNNGV. The CDR3 is made up of 12 amino acids. The CDR3 reads CASRPGGYKQYL. In nucleotides, the CDR3 is TGTGCCAGCAGACCCGGGGGCTACAAGCAGTACTTG.

Regarding this clonotype: The junction departs from germline at one end; a sequencing error may be responsible. This rearrangement joins TRBV4-3 to TRBJ2-5, with D possibly TRBD2 on 5 matching bases. The CDR3 spans 17 residues. The germline gives CDR1 LGHNA, CDR2 YSLEER. The CDR3 DNA sequence: TGCGCCAGCAGCCAAGCGGCTAACTGGAGGACTGGAGAGACCCATTACTTC. Translated, it gives CASSQAANWRTGETHYF.

This clonotype is a singleton in its sample. The junction departs from the called germline gene at one end, perhaps through a read error. The genes are TRBV29-1 and TRBJ2-5; D is possibly TRBD1 (6 bases). CDR3 length: 12 residues. Germline CDR1 reads SQVTM; CDR2 reads ANQGSEA. The DNA for the CDR3 is TGCAGCGTGCCACAGGGATGGACGACCCAGCAATTC. Its protein product is CSVPQGWTTQQF.

Details on this clonotype: Its ends do not fully match the called genes, so a read error is possible. V and J are TRBV6-6 and TRBJ1-1, with D possibly TRBD1 on 5 matching bases. The CDR3 is 12 amino acids. The V gene's germline CDR1 is MNHNY and CDR2 SVGAGI (reference sequence). The CDR3 spells CSSSQTDTGAFF. In nucleotides, the CDR3 is TGTTCTAGCAGCCAGACAGACACTGGAGCTTTCTTT.

This clonotype was counted once. A clone one base away is much larger, so this may be a read error. The J gene is TRBJ2-5, the V gene TRBV7-9; D is unclear. Germline V gene data show CDR1 as SEHNR and CDR2 as FQNEAQ (reference sequence). The V end was cut by 8 bases, the J end by 5 bases, with 9 bases between. This CDR3 is 11 amino acids long. The CDR3 protein is CASGDGETQYF. CDR3 coding DNA: TGTGCCAGCGGAGATGGGGAGACCCAGTACTTC. Drawing the rest from reference TRBV7-9 and TRBJ2-5, the complete variable domain is DTGVSQNPRHKITKRGQNVTFRCDPISEHNRLYWYRQTLGQGPEFLTYFQNEAQLEKSRLLSDRFSAERPKGSFSTLEIQRTEQGDSAMYLCASGDGETQYFGPGTRLLVL.

A remark on this clonotype: The CDR3 ends on some other residue instead of the conserved phenylalanine or tryptophan, so this is likely a read error. The gene calls are TRBV11-1 and TRBJ2-7; TRBD2 might be the D (5 bases). CDR1 and CDR2 from the germline V gene are SGHAT and FQDESV (reference sequence). The CDR3 has 13 residues. CDR3 coding DNA: TGTGCCTGCAGGAGGAAGCGATCCTACGAGCAGTACTCC. Translating gives CACRRKRSYEQYS.

In this sample, this clonotype turned up once. Relative to the germline gene, one junction end is altered; a read error may explain this. The chain recombines TRBV5-1 with TRBJ2-3; 11 positions agree with TRBD2. Germline values: CDR1 SGHRS, CDR2 YFSETQ. CDR3 size: 18 residues. CDR3 DNA sequence: TGCTCCAGCAGCCCAATGGGGACTAGCGGACCTAGTACAGATACGCAGTATTTT. Translating it yields CSSSPMGTSGPSTDTQYF.

Comments on this clonotype: A read error may account for a junction end that differs from germline. The CDR3 here is CARSLTGDTQAFF. CDR3 bases: TGTGCCAGAAGCTTGACAGGGGACACTCAAGCTTTCTTT. The chain has TRBV7-9 and TRBJ1-1; 8 bases are a match to TRBD1. Germline CDR1 SEHNR, CDR2 FQNEAQ (reference sequence). This CDR3 spans 13 amino acids. Complete variable domain (other parts from reference TRBV7-9 and TRBJ1-1): DTGVSQNPRHKITKRGQNVTFRCDPISEHNRLYWYRQTLGQGPEFLTYFQNEAQLEKSRLLSDRFSAERPKGSFSTLEIQRTEQGDSAMYLCARSLTGDTQAFFGQGTRLTVV.

There are many counts of this clonotype. This chain links TRBV7-8 with TRBJ2-7; D is unresolved. This CDR3 is built from 16 residues. Trimming shortened V by 1 base and J by 0 bases, and 13 bases separated the two germline ends. From germline, CDR1 is SGHVS and CDR2 FQNEAQ. The CDR3: CASSLGYGRTSYEQYF. CDR3 DNA sequence: TGTGCCAGCAGCTTAGGCTACGGCAGGACCTCCTACGAGCAGTACTTC.

For this clonotype: At one end the junction does not follow the germline gene, possibly because of a read error. The genes are TRBV12-3 or TRBV12-4 and TRBJ2-5; a possible D gene is TRBD2 (5 bases). This CDR3 has 13 amino acids. The CDR3 coding sequence is TGTACCAGCAGTTCAGCCGGGGTAGAGACCCAGTACTTC. Translating it yields CTSSSAGVETQYF.

This clonotype has a single count. A read error may account for a junction end that differs from germline. The chain has TRBV4-2 and TRBJ2-1; 7 bases fit TRBD2. Germline V gene sequence: CDR1 LGHNA, CDR2 YNFKEQ. The CDR3 loop spans 16 amino acids. The CDR3 region is CTSSQLSGFSYNEQFF. The DNA for the CDR3 is TGTACCAGCAGTCAACTTAGCGGGTTCTCCTACAATGAGCAGTTCTTC.

A remark on this clonotype: Relative to the germline gene, one junction end is altered; a read error may explain this. The V gene is TRBV6-5, the J gene TRBJ2-7; D is possibly TRBD1 (5 bases). The CDR3 length is 18 residues. Germline V gene data show CDR1 as MNHEY and CDR2 as SVGAGI. The CDR3 DNA reads TGTGCCAGCAGTTACCAGGGCCCTGCCATTTCGATACCCTACAAGCAGTACTTC. It yields the protein CASSYQGPAISIPYKQYF.

V is TRBV2 and J is TRBJ2-1; the D is unclear. Trimming took off 5 bases at V and 9 bases at J, with 14 bases between the two ends. Germline V lookup: CDR1 SNHLY, CDR2 FYNNEI. The CDR3 is 13 amino acids. CDR3 in DNA: TGTGCCAGCAGTTCGGGCCCTCGCCTTGAGCAGTTCTTC. Translation: CASSSGPRLEQFF.

There are many counts of this clonotype. The chain couples TRBV7-8 to TRBJ2-1; D remains unclear. Germline CDR1 and CDR2: SGHVS and FQNEAQ. The CDR3 sequence is 13 residues long. V lost 3 bases, J lost 3 bases, and 6 bases lay in between. The CDR3 sequence: CASSLLGYNEQFF. The CDR3 DNA reads as TGTGCCAGCAGCTTGTTGGGCTACAATGAGCAGTTCTTC. The full variable domain, its missing parts supplied by reference TRBV7-8 and TRBJ2-1, is GAGVSQSPRYKVAKRGQDVALRCDPISGHVSLFWYQQALGQGPEFLTYFQNEAQLDKSGLPSDRFFAERPEGSVSTLKIQRTQQEDSAVYLCASSLLGYNEQFFGPGTRLTVL.